The T cell receptor (beta chain) under discussion was sequenced for a study of response to subunit inactivated influenza vaccine. Study outcomes and limitations: After each seasonal influenza vaccination, few new T cells are recruited, the authors suggested.

A single record per CDR3 protein comes from TCRdb applying MiXCR to the RT-PCR reads. The sample holds 600,000 to 850,000 distinct CDR3 sequences; around 15% are singletons and the top ten take approximately 7.6%. Note on this clonotype: Its specificity is unknown.

CDR3 length equals 15 residues. Germline CDR1 LGHNA, CDR2 YNFKEQ. The V gene lost 0 bases and the J gene lost 0 bases, with 7 bases spanning the gap. The material was PBMCs from blood, obtained 14 to 15 days before vaccination. This rearrangement joins TRBV4-2 to TRBJ2-3; no definite D call. The clonotype originates from a man between 45 and 60 years old who received an inactivated influenza vaccine. DNA for the CDR3: TGTGCCAGCAGCCAAGACCGTAGGAGCACAGATACGCAGTATTTT. This encodes CASSQDRRSTDTQYF.